These 24 T cell receptor beta chains were sequenced from one sample in a study of memory CD4+ T cells and cytomegalovirus serostatus. The sort gate was single viable CD3+CD4+CD8-CD45RO+ cells for memory CD4+ T cells. Generated by immunoSEQ multiplex PCR, the TCRdb table keeps only in-frame clones and is missing some. The sample lists some 65,000 clones, around 80% occurring once. The sample consisted of memory CD4+ T cells from blood. Source of these receptors: an adult in good health and CMV-seronegative. Some clones in this sample may be carry-over from other donors' samples.

The V call is TRBV9, the J call TRBJ2-1, with TRBD2 matching over 7 bases. This CDR3 comprises 14 residues. The germline V gene encodes CDR1 SGDLS and CDR2 YYNGEE. The V segment lost 0 bases and the J segment 7 bases; nucleotides outside the gene matches: 4. The CDR3 DNA sequence: TGTGCCAGCAGCGTAGATCCAGCGGGGAATGAGCAGTTCTTC. The encoded protein is CASSVDPAGNEQFF.

As DNA, the CDR3 is TGTGCCAGCGAGCGGGGGAGCACAGATACGCAGTATTTT. As protein: CASERGSTDTQYF. The chain employs TRBV7-8 and TRBJ2-3; 8 bases map to TRBD2. The junction had 1 base not matched to a gene; V was cut back by 8 bases and J by 0 bases. CDR3 length: 13 residues. CDR1 is SGHVS, CDR2 FQNEAQ, per germline.

This clone was recorded a few times. The chain has TRBV7-2 and TRBJ2-1; no clear D. The CDR3 totals 13 residues. V was cut by 3 bases and J by 4 bases, with 7 bases left in between. The germline V gene has CDR1 SGHTA and CDR2 FQGNSA. The DNA of the CDR3 is TGTGCCAGCAGCTTTGGTGTATACAATGAGCAGTTCTTC. This sequence encodes CASSFGVYNEQFF.

The chain is built from TRBV28 and TRBJ1-2; D ambiguous. Germline values: CDR1 MDHEN, CDR2 SYDVKM. The ends were cut back, 4 bases at V and 2 bases at J, with 11 bases in the middle. The length of the CDR3 is 14 residues. The CDR3 bases are TGTGCCAGCAGTTCCCCTCCGGGCAACTATGGCTACACCTTC. This gives the protein CASSSPPGNYGYTF.

The chain combines TRBV7-2 with TRBJ2-2, with D tentatively TRBD1 or TRBD2 (5 bases each). The CDR3 loop spans 14 amino acids. Per the germline V gene, CDR1 is SGHTA and CDR2 is FQGNSA. The V and J ends lost 4 bases and 1 base respectively, with 7 bases between them. DNA of the CDR3: TGTGCCAGCAGCTGGGGGAGGAACACCGGGGAGCTGTTTTTT. It codes for CASSWGRNTGELFF.

This chain uses TRBV30 with TRBJ1-1, with D hard to call. With 2 bases removed from V and 9 bases from J, the gap between germline ends came to 19 bases. Germline V gives CDR1 GTSNPN, CDR2 SVGIG (reference sequence). The CDR3 spans 14 residues. In nucleotides, the CDR3 is TGTGCCTGGAGTCCCACCTCCCTCAGTGCGAAAGCTTTCTTT. Translating it yields CAWSPTSLSAKAFF.

V usage is TRBV27 and J usage is TRBJ2-3; the match to TRBD1 covers 8 bases. Germline CDR1 is MNHEY and CDR2 is SMNVEV (reference sequence). This CDR3 has 15 residues. V was pared by 6 bases and J by 0 bases, with 5 bases of the junction left unmatched. The CDR3, as DNA: TGTGCCAGCAGGGGACAGGTCGCTAGCACAGATACGCAGTATTTT. This translates into CASRGQVASTDTQYF.

The chain recombines TRBV19 with TRBJ1-5; 7 bases align to TRBD1. The CDR3 runs 15 residues. CDR1 LNHDA and CDR2 SQIVND come from the germline V gene (reference sequence). The V segment lost 7 bases and the J segment 0 bases; nucleotides outside the gene matches: 6. The CDR3, as DNA: TGTGCCAGTACGGACAGGATTTATAGCAATCAGCCCCAGCATTTT. The encoded protein is CASTDRIYSNQPQHF.

The CDR3 DNA reads as TGTGCCAGCAGTGACCACGGGGGGGCCTACGAGCAGTACTTC. Its translation: CASSDHGGAYEQYF. The rearrangement links TRBV2 to TRBJ2-7; 8 bases map to TRBD2. With 3 bases clipped from V and 2 bases from J, the junction kept 3 bases outside the gene matches. Germline values: CDR1 SNHLY, CDR2 FYNNEI. This CDR3 has 14 residues.

This clone occurred a few times. This chain links TRBV10-2 with TRBJ2-3, with D perhaps TRBD2 (6 bases). Trimming removed 6 bases at V and 8 bases at J, with 24 bases between. The CDR3 consists of 16 residues. The germline V gene has CDR1 WSHSY and CDR2 SAAADI. The CDR3 DNA reads TGCGCCAGCAGGGACATACCCGGGACTTCGGTTGGTACGCAGTATTTT. It is translated as CASRDIPGTSVGTQYF.

The rearrangement joins TRBV7-3 to TRBJ2-1, with 10 bases identical to TRBD1. Germline values: CDR1 SGHTA, CDR2 FQGTGA. J gave up 8 bases and V 1 base, and 2 bases lay outside the gene matches. The CDR3 covers 14 residues. The CDR3 protein is CASSLRQGADEQFF. The CDR3 nucleotides are TGTGCCAGCAGCTTAAGACAGGGGGCCGATGAGCAGTTCTTC.

This CDR3 reads CASSVVSGGQGGYTF. The CDR3 DNA is TGTGCCAGCAGCGTAGTCAGTGGGGGACAGGGGGGCTACACCTTC. The chain uses TRBV9 and TRBJ1-2; 10 bases are shared with TRBD1. Trimming at V came to 0 bases and at J to 8 bases, leaving 7 bases not matched to a gene. The CDR3 totals 15 residues. Germline CDR1 and CDR2: SGDLS and YYNGEE.

This clone was picked up a small number of times. The V call is TRBV9, the J call TRBJ2-1; a weak D match, TRBD2 (6 bases). CDR3 length: 16 residues. Trimming took off 2 bases at V and 9 bases at J, with 21 bases between the two ends. The germline gives CDR1 SGDLS, CDR2 YYNGEE. The CDR3 nucleotides read TGTGCCAGCAGCGTCCTCGGACCAACCAGGCGGGGTGAGCAGTTCTTC. Protein sequence: CASSVLGPTRRGEQFF. The entire variable domain, with the rest obtained from reference TRBV9 and TRBJ2-1, is as follows: DSGVTQTPKHLITATGQRVTLRCSPRSGDLSVYWYQQSLDQGLQFLIQYYNGEERAKGNILERFSAQQFPDLHSELNLSSLELGDSALYFCASSVLGPTRRGEQFFGPGTRLTVL.

The table lists this clone with a few counts. The chain combines TRBV28 with TRBJ2-7, with D perhaps TRBD2 (5 bases). This CDR3 spans 12 amino acids. Germline V gene sequence: CDR1 MDHEN, CDR2 SYDVKM. Trimming cost V 4 bases and J 4 bases, with 8 bases left between them. The CDR3 DNA is TGTGCCAGCAGTTCAGGCGGGTACGAGCAGTACTTC. It encodes CASSSGGYEQYF.

This chain joins TRBV2 and TRBJ1-4; a possible D gene is TRBD1 (6 bases). The CDR3 contains 14 residues. Looked up from germline, CDR1 is SNHLY and CDR2 is FYNNEI. V was trimmed by 8 bases and J by 7 bases, leaving 17 bases between them. For the CDR3, the DNA is TGTGCCAGCGGCCCCAGGGGAGGGGTTGAAAAACTGTTTTTT. Amino acids: CASGPRGGVEKLFF.

A word on this clone: The same CDR3 also results from other DNA sequences found in this sample. The chain has TRBV4-3 and TRBJ1-1; 9 nucleotides align to TRBD1. Trimming at V came to 0 bases and at J to 1 base, leaving 3 bases not matched to a gene. Germline assignment: CDR1 LGHNA and CDR2 YSLEER. The CDR3 covers 16 residues. CDR3 DNA: TGCGCCAGCAGCCAAGATCCACAGGGGGCGAACACTGAAGCTTTCTTT. It specifies CASSQDPQGANTEAFF.

The rearrangement uses TRBV5-1 and TRBJ2-5, with 7 nucleotides matching TRBD1. The V gene's germline CDR1 is SGHRS and CDR2 YFSETQ. The CDR3 sequence is 13 residues long. V was pared by 4 bases and J by 4 bases, with 4 bases of the junction left unmatched. CDR3 region: CASSPRGTETQYF. As DNA, the CDR3 is TGCGCCAGCAGCCCCAGGGGGACAGAGACCCAGTACTTC.

The V and J genes are TRBV9 and TRBJ2-1, with TRBD2 identical over 10 bases. The CDR3 is made up of 15 amino acids. Trimming took 3 bases from V and 0 from J; bases not matched to a gene: 0. The germline gives CDR1 SGDLS, CDR2 YYNGEE. CDR3 in amino acids: CASSASGSSYNEQFF. The CDR3 DNA reads TGTGCCAGCAGCGCTAGCGGGAGCTCCTACAATGAGCAGTTCTTC.

This clone appeared a few times. The same CDR3 can be traced to other DNA sequences in this sample. This CDR3 reads CASSLQGNGYTF. DNA of the CDR3: TGTGCCAGCAGTTTGCAAGGCAATGGCTACACCTTC. The chain has TRBV2 and TRBJ1-2, with D uncertain. V shed 5 bases and J shed 6 bases, with 10 bases lying between them. The CDR3 sequence is 12 residues long. From germline, CDR1 is SNHLY and CDR2 FYNNEI.

This sequence joins TRBV5-1 and TRBJ1-1; tentatively, D is TRBD1 (5 bases). Trimming took off 0 bases at V and 0 bases at J, with 6 bases between the two ends. The germline V gene encodes CDR1 SGHRS and CDR2 YFSETQ. The length of the CDR3 is 14 residues. The CDR3 here is CASSLGTLNTEAFF. CDR3 coding DNA: TGCGCCAGCAGCTTGGGGACATTGAACACTGAAGCTTTCTTT. Together with reference TRBV5-1 and TRBJ1-1, the CDR3 gives the full variable domain: KAGVTQTPRYLIKTRGQQVTLSCSPISGHRSVSWYQQTPGQGLQFLFEYFSETQRNKGNFPGRFSGRQFSNSRSEMNVSTLELGDSALYLCASSLGTLNTEAFFGQGTRLTVV.

The genes are TRBV2 and TRBJ1-2, with 7 bases matching TRBD1. Germline CDR1 and CDR2: SNHLY and FYNNEI. V shed 5 bases, J shed 3 bases, and the junction held 3 bases outside the gene matches. This CDR3 region has 13 residues. This CDR3 is CASSTTGDYGYTF. In nucleotides, the CDR3 is TGTGCCAGCAGTACCACAGGGGACTATGGCTACACCTTC.

This chain joins TRBV7-8 and TRBJ2-1; 11 positions agree with TRBD2. The J segment lost 6 bases and the V segment lost 5 bases, leaving 3 bases of the junction unmatched. This CDR3 has 14 amino acids. Germline CDR1 and CDR2: SGHVS and FQNEAQ. The chain's CDR3 is CASSRTSGSNEQFF. CDR3 nucleotide sequence: TGTGCCAGCAGCCGTACTAGCGGGAGCAATGAGCAGTTCTTC.

The V gene is TRBV5-4, the J gene TRBJ2-2; 8 positions match TRBD1. The ends lost 0 bases at V and 7 bases at J; junction bases unmatched: 5. The CDR3 covers 15 residues. CDR1 and CDR2 from the germline V gene are SGHNT and YYREEE (reference sequence). The CDR3, as DNA: TGTGCCAGCAGCTTGGACGTCAGGGGGCGCGGGGAGCTGTTTTTT. Translating gives CASSLDVRGRGELFF.

The chain recombines TRBV29-1 with TRBJ2-7, with D hard to call. The germline V gene encodes CDR1 SQVTM and CDR2 ANQGSEA. The CDR3 contains 12 residues. V lost 4 bases to trimming and J lost 2 bases, with 9 bases between them. The CDR3 bases are TGCAGCGTTGGTTGGGATCCCTACGAGCAGTACTTC. It is translated as CSVGWDPYEQYF.